The 25 T cell receptor beta chains listed next were all sequenced from one sample in a study of shared clonotypes between healthy human individuals. Sequenced by immunoSEQ multiplex PCR; TCRdb stores in-frame clones only, minus some. Counted here are roughly 1,600,000 clones, 98% occurring once; the ten biggest clones make up approximately 0.4%. Sequenced input: naive CD4+ T cells sorted from blood. Subset in this sample: CD45RA+ positively selected. The receptors were gathered from a man aged 25 to 45 in good health.

This clone turned up a few times. V and J are TRBV7-2 and TRBJ2-7; D gene unclear. The CDR3 sequence is 13 residues long. Germline CDR1 reads SGHTA; CDR2 reads FQGNSA. V shed 5 bases and J shed 2 bases, with 10 bases lying between them. CDR3 bases: TGTGCCAGCAGCCCGAAGTTCCCCTACGAGCAGTACTTC. It specifies CASSPKFPYEQYF. Variable domain in full (rest from reference TRBV7-2 and TRBJ2-7): GAGVSQSPSNKVTEKGKDVELRCDPISGHTALYWYRQSLGQGLEFLIYFQGNSAPDKSGLPSDRFSAERTGGSVSTLTIQRTQQEDSAVYLCASSPKFPYEQYFGPGTRLTVT.

A note on this clone: Other nucleotide sequences in the sample specify the same CDR3. V and J are TRBV6-5 and TRBJ2-7; D is uncertain. The germline CDR1 and CDR2 sequences are MNHEY and SVGAGI. V was cut by 6 bases and J by 2 bases, with 11 bases left in between. The CDR3 is 13 residues long. CDR3 sequence: CASRRTATYEQYF. CDR3 sequence (DNA): TGTGCCAGCAGAAGGACGGCAACCTACGAGCAGTACTTC.

The chain recombines TRBV7-9 with TRBJ2-6; TRBD1 matches at 8 bases. The CDR3 is made up of 17 amino acids. CDR1 is SEHNR, CDR2 FQNEAQ, per germline (reference sequence). V gave up 5 bases and J gave up 0 bases; unmatched junction bases: 6. CDR3 sequence: CASSLGQGYSGANVLTF. The CDR3 DNA is TGTGCCAGCAGCCTCGGACAGGGATACTCTGGGGCCAACGTCCTGACTTTC.

The genes are TRBV11-1 and TRBJ2-7; D uncertain. The CDR3 is 15 residues long. Looked up from germline, CDR1 is SGHAT and CDR2 is FQDESV (reference sequence). Trimming pared 0 bases from V and 1 base from J, leaving 10 bases between. CDR3 bases: TGTGCCAGCAGCTTAGCGGTTCAGAGTTCCTACGAGCAGTACTTC. This translates into CASSLAVQSSYEQYF.

V is TRBV5-1 and J is TRBJ1-3; no clear D. Germline-derived CDR1 and CDR2 are SGHRS and YFSETQ. Trimming took off 4 bases at V and 0 bases at J, with 11 bases between the two ends. The CDR3 loop spans 15 amino acids. CDR3 nucleotide sequence: TGCGCCAGCAGCGCAAGAGGTAGCTCTGGAAACACCATATATTTT. Its protein is CASSARGSSGNTIYF.

The V and J genes are TRBV2 and TRBJ1-5; 10 bases match TRBD1. Germline-derived CDR1 and CDR2 are SNHLY and FYNNEI. Germline trimming cut 6 bases from V and 0 bases from J; bases unmatched to any gene: 8. CDR3 length: 17 residues. The DNA of the CDR3 is TGTGCCAGCAGCATAGGACAGGGGGAGGATAGCAATCAGCCCCAGCATTTT. It translates to CASSIGQGEDSNQPQHF.

This chain uses TRBV10-1 with TRBJ1-4; 9 bases fit TRBD1. The CDR3 spans 13 residues. The V gene end was trimmed by 4 bases and the J gene end by 8 bases; junction bases not matched to a gene: 2. The germline V gene encodes CDR1 WNHNN and CDR2 SYGVQD (reference sequence). CDR3 region: CASSGTGDEKLFF. The CDR3 nucleotides are TGCGCCAGCAGTGGGACAGGGGACGAAAAACTGTTTTTT.

The chain combines TRBV9 with TRBJ2-5; 8 bases map to TRBD2. Germline-derived CDR1 and CDR2 are SGDLS and YYNGEE. This CDR3 has 13 residues. The V and J ends lost 4 bases and 3 bases, in that order; junction bases with no gene match: 2. Here the CDR3 DNA reads TGTGCCAGCAGCCTACTAGCGGAAGAGACCCAGTACTTC. Its translation is CASSLLAEETQYF.

J is TRBJ2-3 and V is TRBV9; 7 bases line up with TRBD2. V dropped 0 bases and J dropped 2; count of bases not matched to a gene: 12. This CDR3 contains 18 residues. Looked up from germline, CDR1 is SGDLS and CDR2 is YYNGEE. The CDR3 coding sequence is TGTGCCAGCAGCGTAGGTGGGAGGGGACCGGGATACACAGATACGCAGTATTTT. Translation: CASSVGGRGPGYTDTQYF.

The genes are TRBV7-2 and TRBJ2-2; D assignment may be TRBD1 or TRBD2 (5 bases each). The CDR3 contains 14 residues. Per the germline V gene, CDR1 is SGHTA and CDR2 is FQGNSA. Trimming pared 4 bases from V and 1 base from J, leaving 7 bases between. CDR3 in amino acids: CASSWDGNTGELFF. As DNA, the CDR3 is TGTGCCAGCAGCTGGGACGGGAACACCGGGGAGCTGTTTTTT.

The chain couples TRBV5-1 to TRBJ1-2; weak D call: TRBD1 (6 bases). This CDR3 region has 15 residues. Germline values: CDR1 SGHRS, CDR2 YFSETQ. The V end was cut by 4 bases, the J end by 4 bases, with 17 bases between. CDR3 loop: CASSKEGGFGYGYTF. DNA for the CDR3: TGCGCCAGCAGCAAAGAAGGGGGATTTGGCTATGGCTACACCTTC. Filled out from reference TRBV5-1 and TRBJ1-2, the complete variable domain reads KAGVTQTPRYLIKTRGQQVTLSCSPISGHRSVSWYQQTPGQGLQFLFEYFSETQRNKGNFPGRFSGRQFSNSRSEMNVSTLELGDSALYLCASSKEGGFGYGYTFGSGTRLTVV.

This clone has a single count. The junction departs from germline at one end; a sequencing error may be responsible. V is TRBV7-7 and J is TRBJ2-5; TRBD2 agrees at 7 bases. The CDR3 runs 15 residues. Germline V gene sequence: CDR1 SSHAT, CDR2 FNYEAQ (reference sequence). The CDR3, as DNA: TGTGCTAGCAGCTCCACTAGTGGGGGGGTCGAGACCCAGTACTTC. This encodes CASSSTSGGVETQYF. Full variable domain (missing parts from reference TRBV7-7 and TRBJ2-5): GAGVSQSPRYKVTKRGQDVTLRCDPISSHATLYWYQQALGQGPEFLTYFNYEAQPDKSGLPSDRFSAERPEGSISTLTIQRTEQRDSAMYRCASSSTSGGVETQYFGPGTRLLVL.

J is TRBJ2-2 and V is TRBV5-1; D may be TRBD1 (5 bases). The CDR3 is 13 residues long. CDR1 is SGHRS and CDR2 is YFSETQ in the germline V gene. Trimming stripped 4 bases from V and 8 bases from J, with 12 bases between. In DNA form, the CDR3 reads TGCGCCAGCAGCCCAGAAGGGGCGGGGGAGCTGTTTTTT. It is translated as CASSPEGAGELFF.

This clone was observed once. The chain couples TRBV5-1 to TRBJ2-3; possible D gene TRBD1, 6 bases. The CDR3 consists of 15 residues. Trimming stripped 4 bases from V and 2 bases from J, with 14 bases between. Germline CDR1 SGHRS, CDR2 YFSETQ. CDR3 DNA: TGCGCCAGCAGCCCGGAGGACAGACTCACAGATACGCAGTATTTT. It codes for CASSPEDRLTDTQYF. Full variable domain (remainder filled in from reference TRBV5-1 and TRBJ2-3): KAGVTQTPRYLIKTRGQQVTLSCSPISGHRSVSWYQQTPGQGLQFLFEYFSETQRNKGNFPGRFSGRQFSNSRSEMNVSTLELGDSALYLCASSPEDRLTDTQYFGPGTRLTVL.

The rearrangement joins TRBV6-1 to TRBJ2-2; TRBD1 matches at 7 bases. Germline V gene data show CDR1 as MNHNS and CDR2 as SASEGT. The CDR3 has 18 amino acids. V trimming: 4 bases; J trimming: 0 bases; junction bases outside the gene matches: 11. The CDR3, as DNA: TGTGCCAGCAGTGCCCGCCGGGCTACAGGGGCGAACACCGGGGAGCTGTTTTTT. The encoded protein is CASSARRATGANTGELFF.

This clone was counted once. The chain uses TRBV19 and TRBJ2-1, with 9 bases identical to TRBD2. With 7 bases clipped from V and 4 bases from J, the junction kept 8 bases outside the gene matches. CDR1 is LNHDA and CDR2 is SQIVND in the germline V gene (reference sequence). There are 15 residues in the CDR3. This CDR3 reads CASTSASGIYNEQFF. DNA for the CDR3: TGTGCCAGTACGTCGGCTAGCGGGATTTACAATGAGCAGTTCTTC.

The chain recombines TRBV6-5 with TRBJ2-4; 7 nucleotides align to TRBD2. Unmatched junction bases numbered 5, after V lost 1 base and J lost 2 bases. The CDR3 consists of 16 residues. Germline V gene sequence: CDR1 MNHEY, CDR2 SVGAGI. CDR3 protein: CASSYLASGSKNIQYF. Written as DNA, the CDR3 is TGTGCCAGCAGTTACTTGGCTAGCGGTTCCAAAAACATTCAGTACTTC.

The chain has TRBV27 and TRBJ2-7; D may be TRBD2 (6 bases). Germline loops: CDR1 MNHEY, CDR2 SMNVEV (reference sequence). The V and J ends lost 1 base and 1 base respectively, with 11 bases between them. The CDR3 covers 15 residues. The CDR3, as DNA: TGTGCCAGCAGTTTATACGGGAGCTCATCCTACGAGCAGTACTTC. This encodes CASSLYGSSSYEQYF.

The chain has TRBV5-1 and TRBJ1-5; 7 bases are a match to TRBD1. Germline V gene data show CDR1 as SGHRS and CDR2 as YFSETQ. The CDR3 runs to 16 residues. V lost 0 bases and J lost 6; bases outside the gene matches: 9. The CDR3, as DNA: TGCGCCAGCAGCTTGGAACCCGGACAGGAAGGTCAGCCCCAGCATTTT. Translated, it gives CASSLEPGQEGQPQHF.

Comments on this clone: Other DNA sequences of this sample code for an identical CDR3. The chain couples TRBV29-1 to TRBJ2-5, with TRBD2 identical over 7 bases. The CDR3 is 12 residues long. CDR1 and CDR2 (germline): SQVTM, ANQGSEA. V was pared by 7 bases and J by 2 bases, with 4 bases of the junction left unmatched. CDR3 sequence: CSGAGPQETQYF. The DNA for the CDR3 is TGCAGCGGAGCGGGACCACAAGAGACCCAGTACTTC.

The chain is built from TRBV2 and TRBJ2-7, with 9 bases lining up with TRBD1. The V gene end was trimmed by 6 bases and the J gene end by 9 bases; junction bases not matched to a gene: 6. The germline CDR1 and CDR2 sequences are SNHLY and FYNNEI. The CDR3 totals 12 residues. CDR3 residues: CASSGTGTPQYF. The CDR3 DNA reads TGTGCCAGCAGCGGGACAGGGACCCCGCAGTACTTC.

The chain employs TRBV28 and TRBJ2-5; D is unresolved. This CDR3 is 17 amino acids long. Trimming left V 6 bases short and J 5 bases short, with 25 bases between. Germline CDR1 is MDHEN and CDR2 is SYDVKM. For the CDR3, the DNA is TGTGCCAGCAGGAAGCTGATGGGGTCCAGGTCCAGGGAGACCCAGTACTTC. The encoded protein is CASRKLMGSRSRETQYF.

The rearrangement links TRBV11-2 to TRBJ2-1, with D possibly being TRBD1 or TRBD2 (7 bases each). Trimming pared 5 bases from V and 2 bases from J, leaving 16 bases between. Germline V gives CDR1 SGHAT, CDR2 FQNNGV. The CDR3 consists of 16 residues. CDR3 DNA: TGTGCCAGCAGCCAGGGGGGGGCTTGGACCTACAATGAGCAGTTCTTC. Its translation is CASSQGGAWTYNEQFF. Variable domain in full (rest from reference TRBV11-2 and TRBJ2-1): EAGVAQSPRYKIIEKRQSVAFWCNPISGHATLYWYQQILGQGPKLLIQFQNNGVVDDSQLPKDRFSAERLKGVDSTLKIQPAKLEDSAVYLCASSQGGAWTYNEQFFGPGTRLTVL.

J is TRBJ2-7 and V is TRBV9; possibly TRBD2 for D (6 bases). V was pared by 4 bases and J by 6 bases, with 20 bases between. This CDR3 is built from 15 residues. In germline, CDR1 is SGDLS, CDR2 YYNGEE. The CDR3 region has the DNA TGTGCCAGCAGCCCGAGTGGAGGGAGGTCCACCGAGCAGTACTTC. Its translation is CASSPSGGRSTEQYF.

This rearrangement joins TRBV9 to TRBJ2-7; D might be TRBD2 (6 bases). CDR1 is SGDLS, CDR2 YYNGEE, per germline. Trimming removed 0 bases from V and 3 bases from J, with 13 bases in between. The CDR3 sequence is 15 residues long. CDR3 sequence reads: CASSVVGDSLYEQYF. The CDR3 coding sequence is TGTGCCAGCAGCGTAGTGGGGGACTCTCTCTACGAGCAGTACTTC.